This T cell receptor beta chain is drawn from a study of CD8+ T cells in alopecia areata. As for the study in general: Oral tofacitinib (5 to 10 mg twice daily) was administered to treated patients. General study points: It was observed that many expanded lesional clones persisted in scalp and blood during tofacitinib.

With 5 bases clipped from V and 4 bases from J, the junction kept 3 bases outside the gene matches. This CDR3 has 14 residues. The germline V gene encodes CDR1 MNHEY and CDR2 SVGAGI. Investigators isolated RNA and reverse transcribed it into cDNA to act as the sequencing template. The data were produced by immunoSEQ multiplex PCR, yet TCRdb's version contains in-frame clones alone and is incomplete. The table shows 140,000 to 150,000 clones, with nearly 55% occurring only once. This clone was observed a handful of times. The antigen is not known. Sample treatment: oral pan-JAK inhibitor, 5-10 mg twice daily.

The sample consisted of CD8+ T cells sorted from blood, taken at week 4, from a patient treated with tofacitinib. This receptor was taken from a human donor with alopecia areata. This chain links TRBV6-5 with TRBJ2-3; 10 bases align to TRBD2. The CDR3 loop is CASSDSGGADTQYF. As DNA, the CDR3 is TGTGCCAGCAGTGACAGCGGGGGGGCAGATACGCAGTATTTT.